Shown below are 8 T cell receptor beta chains from a single sample sequenced in a study of shared clonotypes between healthy human individuals. Produced via immunoSEQ multiplex PCR; TCRdb's table is partial and in-frame only. The sample has over a million clones, about 80% seen once. The sample was memory CD4+ T cells from PBMCs. Subset: CD45RA-negative fraction. The receptors originated from a man aged 18 to 35 in good health. Some clones in this sample may be carry-over from other donors' samples.

The chain recombines TRBV18 with TRBJ2-3, with TRBD1 matching over 12 bases. The ends lost 4 bases at V and 6 bases at J; junction bases unmatched: 5. This CDR3 region has 15 residues. The V gene's germline CDR1 is KGHSH and CDR2 LQKENI. CDR3 in DNA: TGTGCCAGCTCACTTGGGACAGGGGGCGCGGATACGCAGTATTTT. Translating gives CASSLGTGGADTQYF.

V usage is TRBV6-6 and J usage is TRBJ1-4, with D unresolved. CDR3 size: 15 residues. CDR1 and CDR2 (germline): MNHNY, SVGAGI (reference sequence). Trimming cost V 2 bases and J 1 base, with 8 bases left between them. CDR3 coding DNA: TGTGCCAGCAGTTACAGTGGGGTAACTAATGAAAAACTGTTTTTT. Amino acids: CASSYSGVTNEKLFF.

The chain has TRBV15 and TRBJ2-7; D possibly corresponds to TRBD1 (5 bases). CDR1 LNHNV and CDR2 YYDKDF come from the germline V gene (reference sequence). CDR3 length: 14 amino acids. V shed 0 bases and J shed 4 bases, with 10 bases lying between them. CDR3 sequence (DNA): TGTGCCACCAGCAGAGACAGGGCCAGATACGAGCAGTACTTC. Translated, it gives CATSRDRARYEQYF.

V is TRBV28 and J is TRBJ2-1, with TRBD1 matching over 11 bases. The ends lost 4 bases at V and 6 bases at J; junction bases unmatched: 5. The CDR3 contains 15 residues. The V gene's germline CDR1 is MDHEN and CDR2 SYDVKM. The CDR3 region is CASSSPGTGGNEQFF. Written as DNA, the CDR3 is TGTGCCAGCAGTTCCCCAGGGACAGGGGGCAATGAGCAGTTCTTC.

The table lists this clone with a few counts. J is TRBJ1-2 and V is TRBV27; 7 bases line up with TRBD1. Germline trimming cut 0 bases from V and 2 bases from J; bases unmatched to any gene: 3. The CDR3 sequence is 15 residues long. The germline CDR1 and CDR2 sequences are MNHEY and SMNVEV (reference sequence). The CDR3 sequence is CASSLSPTGNYGYTF. The CDR3, as DNA: TGTGCCAGCAGTTTATCCCCGACAGGGAACTATGGCTACACCTTC.

This clone was observed a handful of times. The chain uses TRBV11-2 and TRBJ2-7; the match to TRBD2 covers 8 bases. The J segment lost 2 bases and the V segment lost 1 base, leaving 7 bases of the junction unmatched. The CDR3 length is 16 residues. Germline V gene data show CDR1 as SGHAT and CDR2 as FQNNGV. CDR3 sequence (DNA): TGTGCCAGCAGCTTAGTGGAGGCGGGGGGACCCTACGAGCAGTACTTC. Residues: CASSLVEAGGPYEQYF.

V is TRBV18 and J is TRBJ2-7, with D uncertain. Germline V lookup: CDR1 KGHSH, CDR2 LQKENI. This CDR3 is 14 amino acids long. V was cut by 3 bases and J by 3 bases, with 12 bases left in between. The CDR3 bases are TGTGCCAGCTCACCGACCGGTGGGGACTACGAGCAGTACTTC. It is translated as CASSPTGGDYEQYF.

This clone has only one observation. This chain links TRBV29-1 with TRBJ1-5, with TRBD1 identical over 7 bases. The V gene's germline CDR1 is SQVTM and CDR2 ANQGSEA. J was trimmed by 1 base and V by 6 bases; bases with no gene match: 6. The CDR3 is 14 residues long. The CDR3 coding sequence is TGCAGCGTCACGACAGGGTTGAGCAATCAGCCCCAGCATTTT. Protein: CSVTTGLSNQPQHF. The entire variable domain, with the rest obtained from reference TRBV29-1 and TRBJ1-5, is as follows: SAVISQKPSRDICQRGTSLTIQCQVDSQVTMMFWYRQQPGQSLTLIATANQGSEATYESGFVIDKFPISRPNLTFSTLTVSNMSPEDSSIYLCSVTTGLSNQPQHFGDGTRLSIL.